The 3 T cell receptor beta chains in this list originate from one sample, sequenced in a study of blood T cell repertoires in COVID-19. Profiling relied on immunoSEQ multiplex PCR, and the TCRdb table lists in-frame clones only, not all of them. In the table there are some 110,000 clones, roughly 80% of which are singletons. What was sequenced was peripheral blood. Receptors were obtained from an elderly woman with active or convalescent COVID-19.

The V gene is TRBV6-5, the J gene TRBJ2-7; D not resolved. Germline lookup yields CDR1 MNHEY and CDR2 SVGAGI. The CDR3 is made up of 11 amino acids. Trimming removed 7 bases from V and 4 bases from J, with 8 bases in between. The CDR3 reads CASTQAYEQYF. In nucleotides, the CDR3 is TGTGCCAGCACCCAAGCTTACGAGCAGTACTTC.

V gene TRBV27 combines with J gene TRBJ2-1; 8 positions match TRBD2. V shed 6 bases and J 0 bases; nucleotides not matched to a gene: 7. The CDR3 runs to 16 residues. Germline V gives CDR1 MNHEY, CDR2 SMNVEV (reference sequence). The CDR3 spells CASRITGGSSYNEQFF. The DNA for the CDR3 is TGTGCCAGCAGGATCACGGGAGGGAGCTCCTACAATGAGCAGTTCTTC.

This rearrangement joins TRBV15 to TRBJ1-5; the match to TRBD1 covers 9 bases. This CDR3 comprises 15 residues. The V segment lost 4 bases and the J segment 4 bases; nucleotides outside the gene matches: 5. Germline-derived CDR1 and CDR2 are LNHNV and YYDKDF (reference sequence). Here the CDR3 reads CATSMSGQGNQPQHF. The CDR3 DNA follows: TGTGCCACCAGCATGTCGGGACAGGGTAATCAGCCCCAGCATTTT.